Listed here are 27 T cell receptor beta chains from one sample, sequenced in a study of T cells in Graves' hyperthyroidism and ophthalmopathy (dated by TCRdb to the late 2010s). Library preparation employed multiplex PCR. Reads for this sample came from an Illumina HiSeq 2000. TCR beta CDR3 regions were amplified from RNA transcripts. A first-round RT-PCR of the TCR CDR3 used the HTBI primer set with the Qiagen OneStep RT-PCR kit. The public sequencing data were trimmed at Q25 with fastp and processed into clonotypes with MiXCR by TCRdb, which kept only in-frame beta chains. One record per CDR3 amino acid sequence lists the most common genes and DNA. This sample holds 620,000 or so distinct CDR3 sequences; about 14% were observed only once. Roughly an eighth of the sample is held by the ten biggest clonotypes. The sample consisted of blood. These receptor sequences come from a woman aged 50 to 60 with Graves' ophthalmopathy.

This clonotype was observed at least ten times. J is TRBJ2-1 and V is TRBV20-1; 10 bases map to TRBD2. Germline V lookup: CDR1 DFQATT, CDR2 SNEGSKA (reference sequence). J was trimmed by 9 bases and V by 4 bases; bases with no gene match: 9. This CDR3 is built from 14 residues. The CDR3 protein is CSATFGAGGLEQFF. The CDR3 DNA reads as TGCAGTGCTACCTTTGGAGCGGGAGGGCTTGAGCAGTTCTTC.

The sample holds a few counts of this clonotype. The CDR3 DNA sequence: TGTGCCAGCAGCTTAGGACAGGTTTCTCAGCCCCAGCATTTT. The encoded protein is CASSLGQVSQPQHF. V usage is TRBV7-2 and J usage is TRBJ1-5; possible D gene TRBD1, 6 bases. The CDR3 runs 14 residues. The germline V gene encodes CDR1 SGHTA and CDR2 FQGNSA. Trimming left V 1 base short and J 6 bases short, with 10 bases between.

Ten or more counts support this clonotype. The V gene is TRBV7-9, the J gene TRBJ2-7; TRBD1 aligns across 8 bases. This CDR3 is built from 16 residues. The trim removed 5 bases at V and 2 bases at J, leaving 11 bases unmatched. Germline V gene lookup returns CDR1 SEHNR and CDR2 FQNEAQ (reference sequence). CDR3 amino acids: CASSMGQASSTYEQYF. The CDR3 DNA reads as TGTGCCAGCAGCATGGGACAGGCGAGTTCTACCTACGAGCAGTACTTC. Full variable domain (rest looked up from reference TRBV7-9 and TRBJ2-7): DTGVSQNPRHKITKRGQNVTFRCDPISEHNRLYWYRQTLGQGPEFLTYFQNEAQLEKSRLLSDRFSAERPKGSFSTLEIQRTEQGDSAMYLCASSMGQASSTYEQYFGPGTRLTVT.

The sample holds many counts of this clonotype. The chain joins TRBV28 to TRBJ2-7, with no clear D. Germline V lookup: CDR1 MDHEN, CDR2 SYDVKM. Trimming stripped 7 bases from V and 0 bases from J, with 10 bases between. CDR3 size: 13 residues. The CDR3 bases are TGTGCCAGCAATTTTCCACCCTCCTACGAGCAGTACTTC. Translated: CASNFPPSYEQYF.

In this sample, this clonotype turned up many times. The V call is TRBV7-9, the J call TRBJ2-1; no clear D. From germline, CDR1 is SEHNR and CDR2 FQNEAQ (reference sequence). The CDR3 consists of 18 residues. V was clipped by 1 base and J by 6 bases, with 22 bases between them. The CDR3 nucleotides read TGTGCCAGCAGCTTAGTGTCGGCGAGTAGCTTACGTAGCAATGAGCAGTTCTTC. Translating it yields CASSLVSASSLRSNEQFF.

The chain carries TRBV10-3 and TRBJ2-5, with a weak D call TRBD2 (7 bases). Trimming pared 3 bases from V and 5 bases from J, leaving 13 bases between. Germline CDR1 and CDR2: ENHRY and SYGVKD. CDR3 length equals 14 residues. Here the CDR3 DNA reads TGTGCCATCAGTGAAACGGGGGGCGCGGAGACCCAGTACTTC. Translating gives CAISETGGAETQYF.

The V gene is TRBV20-1, the J gene TRBJ1-4, with unresolved D. The V gene's germline CDR1 is DFQATT and CDR2 SNEGSKA (reference sequence). The ends were cut back, 4 bases at V and 0 bases at J, with 9 bases in the middle. The CDR3 loop spans 14 amino acids. CDR3 DNA sequence: TGCAGTGCTACCATCACCACAACTAATGAAAAACTGTTTTTT. This codes for CSATITTTNEKLFF.

The table lists this clonotype with a few counts. The gene calls are TRBV5-8 and TRBJ2-7, with TRBD1 identical over 8 bases. The ends lost 6 bases at V and 4 bases at J; junction bases unmatched: 12. Germline V CDR1 and CDR2: SGHTS, YDEGEE. The CDR3 covers 15 residues. The CDR3 bases are TGTGCCAGCAACGACGGCGGGACAGGACGATACGAGCAGTACTTC. Protein sequence: CASNDGGTGRYEQYF.

This clonotype was picked up many times. The chain couples TRBV12-3 or TRBV12-4 to TRBJ2-1; 10 nucleotides line up with TRBD2. Losses at the gene ends were 6 bases for V and 3 bases for J; bases not matched to a gene: 2. The CDR3 sequence is 14 residues long. The CDR3 DNA reads TGTGCCAGCAGGAGCGGGAGGGACTACAATGAGCAGTTCTTC. This codes for CASRSGRDYNEQFF.

This clonotype came up many times. The chain is built from TRBV11-2 and TRBJ2-7; D call uncertain. The CDR3 sequence is 13 residues long. V shed 5 bases and J shed 5 bases, with 13 bases lying between them. Germline V gives CDR1 SGHAT, CDR2 FQNNGV. CDR3 bases: TGTGCCAGCAGCCCACGAGTACGGCACGAGCAGTACTTC. Protein sequence: CASSPRVRHEQYF.

This clonotype was seen at least ten times. The chain has TRBV29-1 and TRBJ2-7, with 10 nucleotides matching TRBD2. The trim removed 4 bases at V and 4 bases at J, leaving 4 bases unmatched. The germline gives CDR1 SQVTM, CDR2 ANQGSEA. The CDR3 is 13 amino acids. The CDR3 nucleotides are TGCAGCGTTGGCAGCGGGAGGGGTTACGAGCAGTACTTC. It translates to CSVGSGRGYEQYF.

This clonotype was detected ten times or more. The V and J genes are TRBV7-9 and TRBJ2-1; 7 bases map to TRBD1. The CDR3 is made up of 15 amino acids. Germline V gene data show CDR1 as SEHNR and CDR2 as FQNEAQ (reference sequence). V lost 6 bases and J lost 1; bases outside the gene matches: 6. The CDR3 sequence is CASSLGQRSYNEQFF. CDR3 in DNA: TGTGCCAGCAGTTTGGGACAGCGATCCTACAATGAGCAGTTCTTC.

This clonotype was seen many times. V usage is TRBV28 and J usage is TRBJ2-2; 15 nucleotides line up with TRBD2. This CDR3 has 18 residues. Germline V gene sequence: CDR1 MDHEN, CDR2 SYDVKM. The ends lost 5 bases at V and 6 bases at J; junction bases unmatched: 10. CDR3 sequence (DNA): TGTGCCAGCAGTCCGGGACTAGCGGGAGGCACGGGATCCGGGGAGCTGTTTTTT. Translating gives CASSPGLAGGTGSGELFF.

This clonotype was detected only a few times. The chain is built from TRBV18 and TRBJ2-7; no reliable D call. The CDR3 is made up of 14 amino acids. V lost 1 base and J lost 7, with 14 bases in between. The germline CDR1 and CDR2 sequences are KGHSH and LQKENI. Here the CDR3 reads CASSPLLWGEEQYF. The DNA for the CDR3 is TGTGCCAGCTCACCACTTCTATGGGGTGAAGAGCAGTACTTC.

The CDR3 region has the DNA TGTGCCAGCAGAGCCGGGACAGGGGATAATCAGCCCCAGCATTTT. The encoded protein is CASRAGTGDNQPQHF. This sequence joins TRBV2 and TRBJ1-5, with 10 bases fitting TRBD1. The CDR3 sequence is 15 residues long. Germline-derived CDR1 and CDR2 are SNHLY and FYNNEI. Trimming at V came to 6 bases and at J to 4 bases, leaving 6 bases not matched to a gene.

The chain is built from TRBV19 and TRBJ1-3, with a tentative D call TRBD1 (5 bases). This CDR3 is 14 amino acids long. V was clipped by 7 bases and J by 4 bases, with 14 bases between them. Germline V gives CDR1 LNHDA, CDR2 SQIVND (reference sequence). CDR3 region: CASKWQGMGNTIYF. In DNA, the CDR3 is TGTGCCAGTAAATGGCAGGGAATGGGAAACACCATATATTTT.

This clonotype came up many times. The chain combines TRBV7-8 with TRBJ2-7; D gene ambiguous. V shed 10 bases and J shed 2 bases, with 21 bases lying between them. Looked up from germline, CDR1 is SGHVS and CDR2 is FQNEAQ. The CDR3 consists of 15 residues. Here the CDR3 reads CATRGDGVAAYEQYF. The DNA of the CDR3 is TGTGCCACCCGAGGAGATGGAGTAGCAGCCTACGAGCAGTACTTC.

The chain joins TRBV7-9 to TRBJ2-1; no clear D. CDR3 length: 15 residues. Germline CDR1 and CDR2: SEHNR and FQNEAQ (reference sequence). Trimming removed 1 base at V and 2 bases at J, with 9 bases between. The DNA for the CDR3 is TGTGCCAGCAGCTTAGGCTACAGCCCCTACAATGAGCAGTTCTTC. Its protein is CASSLGYSPYNEQFF.

The J gene is TRBJ2-5, the V gene TRBV7-9; 7 nucleotides align to TRBD1. The CDR3 has 14 amino acids. Germline-derived CDR1 and CDR2 are SEHNR and FQNEAQ (reference sequence). Unmatched junction bases numbered 2, after V lost 3 bases and J lost 1 base. The CDR3 coding sequence is TGTGCCAGCAGCTTTTGGGACAGCCAAGAGACCCAGTACTTC. Translating gives CASSFWDSQETQYF.

This clonotype was detected only a few times. The chain has TRBV11-2 and TRBJ2-1; TRBD2 matches 10 bases. CDR3 length: 17 residues. V dropped 2 bases and J dropped 3; count of bases not matched to a gene: 7. Germline lookup yields CDR1 SGHAT and CDR2 FQNNGV. CDR3 nucleotide sequence: TGTGCCAGCAGCTTAAGCGGGAGGGCCCTTATCTACAATGAGCAGTTCTTC. This gives the protein CASSLSGRALIYNEQFF.

Many counts were recorded for this clonotype. The chain recombines TRBV28 with TRBJ2-7, with TRBD1 as a possible D gene (6 bases). The CDR3 consists of 15 residues. The germline gives CDR1 MDHEN, CDR2 SYDVKM. V was trimmed by 8 bases and J by 2 bases, leaving 19 bases between them. The CDR3 sequence is CASGIRGVLTYEQYF. CDR3 DNA: TGTGCCAGCGGCATCAGGGGTGTGCTAACCTACGAGCAGTACTTC.

This clonotype was observed at least ten times. J is TRBJ1-1 and V is TRBV7-3; no firm D call. Germline CDR1 is SGHTA and CDR2 is FQGTGA. V was cut by 5 bases and J by 4 bases, with 17 bases left in between. The CDR3 sequence is 15 residues long. The CDR3 protein is CASSPRPSKGTEAFF. CDR3 coding DNA: TGTGCCAGCAGCCCGCGCCCCTCCAAAGGCACTGAAGCTTTCTTT.

Ten or more counts support this clonotype. The rearrangement uses TRBV11-2 and TRBJ2-7; 12 bases are shared with TRBD1. V was pared by 4 bases and J by 2 bases, with 0 bases of the junction left unmatched. The CDR3 has 14 amino acids. Per the germline V gene, CDR1 is SGHAT and CDR2 is FQNNGV. The CDR3 region has the DNA TGTGCCAGCAGCTGGGACAGGGGGCCCTACGAGCAGTACTTC. Translating it yields CASSWDRGPYEQYF. The whole variable domain, remainder taken from reference TRBV11-2 and TRBJ2-7, is EAGVAQSPRYKIIEKRQSVAFWCNPISGHATLYWYQQILGQGPKLLIQFQNNGVVDDSQLPKDRFSAERLKGVDSTLKIQPAKLEDSAVYLCASSWDRGPYEQYFGPGTRLTVT.

The gene calls are TRBV12-5 and TRBJ2-3; 7 bases agree with TRBD1. Germline CDR1 LGHNT, CDR2 FRNRAP. V shed 0 bases and J 5 bases; nucleotides not matched to a gene: 11. The CDR3 runs to 17 residues. CDR3 region: CASGLVLRTGTKDTQYF. The CDR3 DNA reads as TGTGCTAGTGGTTTGGTACTCCGGACAGGAACAAAAGATACGCAGTATTTT.

This clonotype was counted ten times or more. The DNA for the CDR3 is TGTGCCAGCTCACCTCGGACAGGGGATGGCTACACCTTC. The encoded protein is CASSPRTGDGYTF. This chain connects TRBV7-9 to TRBJ1-2; 9 bases fit TRBD1. Germline-derived CDR1 and CDR2 are SEHNR and FQNEAQ (reference sequence). This CDR3 has 13 amino acids. The trim removed 8 bases at V and 6 bases at J, leaving 7 bases unmatched. Full variable domain (missing parts from reference TRBV7-9 and TRBJ1-2): DTGVSQNPRHKITKRGQNVTFRCDPISEHNRLYWYRQTLGQGPEFLTYFQNEAQLEKSRLLSDRFSAERPKGSFSTLEIQRTEQGDSAMYLCASSPRTGDGYTFGSGTRLTVV.

This clonotype was seen repeatedly, ten times or more. V usage is TRBV12-3 or TRBV12-4 and J usage is TRBJ2-1; the match to TRBD1 covers 8 bases. This CDR3 is 14 amino acids long. V lost 8 bases, J lost 7 bases, and 10 bases stayed unmatched. CDR3 protein: CASGDRQAGNEQFF. CDR3 in DNA: TGTGCCAGCGGGGACAGGCAGGCTGGGAATGAGCAGTTCTTC.

This clonotype was detected only once. In DNA form, the CDR3 reads TGTGCCAGCAACATTAGGACTAGCGGTAAAGGGAGAGCGGTC. Its translation is CASNIRTSGKGRAV. The chain links TRBV28 to TRBJ2-7; 10 bases line up with TRBD2. CDR3 length equals 14 residues. CDR1 and CDR2 (germline): MDHEN, SYDVKM.